This passage covers 21 T cell receptor beta chains from one sample sequenced in a study of cytomegalovirus exposure and HLA in healthy donors. A multiplex PCR was run with 60 Vbeta primers and 13 Jbeta primers. Assay: immunoSEQ multiplex PCR; the TCRdb copy retains only in-frame clones and omits some. This sample has around 89,000 clones; 81% occur once, and the top ten carry approximately 1.3%. Source material: PBMCs. These TCRs come from a girl aged 2-10 years in good health and CMV-seropositive.

J is TRBJ2-3 and V is TRBV9, with 7 bases matching TRBD2. Per germline, CDR1 SGDLS and CDR2 YYNGEE. The CDR3 sequence is 15 residues long. V shed 0 bases and J 5 bases; nucleotides not matched to a gene: 6. The CDR3 is CASSVVAGVLDTQYF. Here the CDR3 DNA reads TGTGCCAGCAGCGTAGTCGCGGGAGTATTAGATACGCAGTATTTT.

The chain joins TRBV7-6 to TRBJ2-7; D might be TRBD2 (6 bases). The CDR3 is 13 residues long. In germline, CDR1 is SGHVS, CDR2 FNYEAQ. The ends were cut back, 5 bases at V and 1 base at J, with 9 bases in the middle. The CDR3: CASSTGLSYEQYF. In nucleotides, the CDR3 is TGTGCCAGCAGCACGGGACTTTCCTACGAGCAGTACTTC.

The chain combines TRBV30 with TRBJ1-5, with no clear D. Per the germline V gene, CDR1 is GTSNPN and CDR2 is SVGIG (reference sequence). Trimming left V 3 bases short and J 7 bases short, with 13 bases between. The CDR3 sequence is 13 residues long. The CDR3 DNA reads TGTGCCTGGAGCCCCGAGGCCCGGCAGCCCCAGCATTTT. Its translation is CAWSPEARQPQHF.

This clone was observed a single time. The chain uses TRBV18 and TRBJ2-7; D is uncertain. Trimming removed 0 bases from V and 3 bases from J, with 9 bases in between. This CDR3 spans 14 amino acids. The germline CDR1 and CDR2 sequences are KGHSH and LQKENI. CDR3 DNA: TGTGCCAGCTCACCACCTCACCCGAGCTACGAGCAGTACTTC. Protein: CASSPPHPSYEQYF.

The V gene is TRBV10-3, the J gene TRBJ1-4, with D possibly being TRBD1 (5 bases). V was cut by 11 bases and J by 8 bases, with 18 bases left in between. The CDR3 runs to 13 residues. Germline V gene sequence: CDR1 ENHRY, CDR2 SYGVKD. The CDR3, as DNA: TGTGCCGCGGCCGACGGGGGTGGGGAAAAACTGTTTTTT. Amino acid sequence: CAAADGGGEKLFF.

The chain links TRBV5-1 to TRBJ2-3; perhaps TRBD1 as D (5 bases). V gave up 1 base and J gave up 6 bases, with 12 bases separating them. CDR3 length: 14 amino acids. From germline, CDR1 is SGHRS and CDR2 YFSETQ. The CDR3 here is CASSLRGTQDTQYF. For the CDR3, the DNA is TGCGCCAGCAGCTTGAGGGGCACGCAGGATACGCAGTATTTT.

The chain is built from TRBV4-3 and TRBJ2-2; D gene unclear. Trimming shortened V by 0 bases and J by 0 bases, and 20 bases separated the two germline ends. Germline CDR1 and CDR2: LGHNA and YSLEER. The length of the CDR3 is 20 residues. The DNA for the CDR3 is TGCGCCAGCAGCCAAGAGGGCCGACCGTACCTTTCCTCGAACACCGGGGAGCTGTTTTTT. This gives the protein CASSQEGRPYLSSNTGELFF.

The V call is TRBV5-4, the J call TRBJ1-2; D unresolved. Deletions cut 4 bases from V and 3 bases from J, with 16 bases between. Looked up from germline, CDR1 is SGHNT and CDR2 is YYREEE (reference sequence). CDR3 length: 15 amino acids. The chain's CDR3 is CASSPEIRIDYGYTF. For the CDR3, the DNA is TGTGCCAGCAGCCCTGAAATCAGGATAGACTATGGCTACACCTTC.

The J gene is TRBJ1-4, the V gene TRBV5-1; 7 nucleotides align to TRBD1. Trimming cost V 4 bases and J 3 bases; bases outside gene matches: 18. This CDR3 has 19 residues. Germline V gives CDR1 SGHRS, CDR2 YFSETQ. The CDR3 nucleotides read TGCGCCAGCAGCGAGACCAGATTACAGGGGTGGTTGGCTAATGAAAAACTGTTTTTT. Translation: CASSETRLQGWLANEKLFF.

This clone was recorded a few times. The chain is built from TRBV28 and TRBJ2-3, with 7 bases that match TRBD2. The CDR3 sequence is 15 residues long. Per germline, CDR1 MDHEN and CDR2 SYDVKM. Trimming cost V 3 bases and J 0 bases; bases outside gene matches: 3. The CDR3 DNA reads TGTGCCAGCAGTTTCTCCGGGAGGAGCACAGATACGCAGTATTTT. Translating gives CASSFSGRSTDTQYF.

The chain employs TRBV9 and TRBJ1-3, with a possible D match to TRBD1 (5 bases). The CDR3 spans 15 residues. The germline V gene encodes CDR1 SGDLS and CDR2 YYNGEE. V lost 3 bases and J lost 4, with 14 bases in between. In DNA form, the CDR3 reads TGTGCCAGCAGCGACCTTGGGGGGTACGGAAACACCATATATTTT. Translated: CASSDLGGYGNTIYF.

The chain links TRBV4-3 to TRBJ2-5; tentative D call: TRBD1 (5 bases). CDR3 length equals 15 residues. CDR1 and CDR2 from the germline V gene are LGHNA and YSLEER. Trimming shortened V by 0 bases and J by 4 bases, and 12 bases separated the two germline ends. CDR3: CASSQDRTMRETQYF. Written as DNA, the CDR3 is TGCGCCAGCAGCCAAGACCGGACAATGAGAGAGACCCAGTACTTC.

The chain recombines TRBV2 with TRBJ2-3, with 9 nucleotides matching TRBD2. The CDR3 is made up of 18 amino acids. The V and J ends lost 6 bases and 1 base, in that order; junction bases with no gene match: 14. Germline CDR1 SNHLY, CDR2 FYNNEI. Written as DNA, the CDR3 is TGTGCCAGCAGGGATCGAATAGCGGGAGAACGCGGCACAGATACGCAGTATTTT. This encodes CASRDRIAGERGTDTQYF.

The table lists this clone with a count of one. The chain has TRBV6-5 and TRBJ2-1; 9 nucleotides match TRBD1. Germline V gives CDR1 MNHEY, CDR2 SVGAGI. The CDR3 spans 15 residues. Trimming at V came to 6 bases and at J to 8 bases, leaving 11 bases not matched to a gene. CDR3: CASSREGQGIDEQFF. CDR3 bases: TGTGCCAGCAGCCGAGAGGGACAGGGAATCGATGAGCAGTTCTTC.

This rearrangement joins TRBV29-1 to TRBJ2-3; 8 positions agree with TRBD2. This CDR3 region has 13 residues. Losses at the gene ends were 8 bases for V and 1 base for J; bases not matched to a gene: 5. Germline CDR1 and CDR2: SQVTM and ANQGSEA. The CDR3 nucleotides read TGCAGCCATCAACTAGCGGGCACAGATACGCAGTATTTT. It translates to CSHQLAGTDTQYF.

The rearrangement uses TRBV30 and TRBJ1-5; 10 bases line up with TRBD1. Germline CDR1 and CDR2: GTSNPN and SVGIG (reference sequence). V gave up 2 bases and J gave up 8 bases; unmatched junction bases: 6. This CDR3 has 14 residues. CDR3 residues: CAWSLTGGLKPQHF. The DNA for the CDR3 is TGTGCCTGGAGTCTGACAGGGGGCCTTAAGCCCCAGCATTTT. The full variable domain, with the rest looked up from reference TRBV30 and TRBJ1-5, is SQTIHQWPATLVQPVGSPLSLECTVEGTSNPNLYWYRQAAGRGLQLLFYSVGIGQISSEVPQNLSASRPQDRQFILSSKKLLLSDSGFYLCAWSLTGGLKPQHFGDGTRLSIL.

This clone was observed a few times. The chain uses TRBV30 and TRBJ1-1; 10 nucleotides agree with TRBD1. Trimming removed 5 bases from V and 1 base from J; junction bases left unmatched: 10. The CDR3 spans 16 residues. Germline V gene data show CDR1 as GTSNPN and CDR2 as SVGIG (reference sequence). CDR3 nucleotides: TGTGCCTGGGAGCCGCCGACAGGGGGCGGGAACACTGAAGCTTTCTTT. It encodes CAWEPPTGGGNTEAFF. Based on the CDR3 plus reference TRBV30 and TRBJ1-1, the full variable domain is SQTIHQWPATLVQPVGSPLSLECTVEGTSNPNLYWYRQAAGRGLQLLFYSVGIGQISSEVPQNLSASRPQDRQFILSSKKLLLSDSGFYLCAWEPPTGGGNTEAFFGQGTRLTVV.

This sequence joins TRBV7-2 and TRBJ1-5; TRBD1 matches 9 bases. V shed 5 bases and J 5 bases; nucleotides not matched to a gene: 7. CDR3 length: 15 amino acids. Germline V CDR1 and CDR2: SGHTA, FQGNSA. This CDR3 reads CASSPTGGRDQPQHF. CDR3 nucleotide sequence: TGTGCCAGCAGCCCGACAGGGGGTAGGGATCAGCCCCAGCATTTT. The full variable domain, with the rest looked up from reference TRBV7-2 and TRBJ1-5, is GAGVSQSPSNKVTEKGKDVELRCDPISGHTALYWYRQSLGQGLEFLIYFQGNSAPDKSGLPSDRFSAERTGGSVSTLTIQRTQQEDSAVYLCASSPTGGRDQPQHFGDGTRLSIL.

The rearrangement uses TRBV2 and TRBJ1-2; unclear D gene. Looked up from germline, CDR1 is SNHLY and CDR2 is FYNNEI. The CDR3 has 16 amino acids. The V end lost 5 bases, the J end lost 8 bases, and 24 bases lay between the germline ends. CDR3 residues: CASSTEGFSGRGGYTF. The CDR3 DNA reads TGTGCCAGCAGTACCGAAGGTTTTTCGGGGAGAGGCGGCTACACCTTC.

This clone was found a few times. This chain links TRBV30 with TRBJ1-1; a weak D match, TRBD1 (5 bases). V was pared by 0 bases and J by 3 bases, with 17 bases between. The CDR3 runs to 16 residues. Germline CDR1 reads GTSNPN; CDR2 reads SVGIG (reference sequence). The CDR3 nucleotides read TGTGCCTGGAGTGTTTCAGGGACTAGAGGGGACACTGAAGCTTTCTTT. Its translation is CAWSVSGTRGDTEAFF.

The rearrangement joins TRBV6-1 to TRBJ2-7; tentative D call: TRBD1 (5 bases). This CDR3 region has 13 residues. The V and J ends lost 6 bases and 0 bases respectively, with 9 bases between them. CDR1 is MNHNS, CDR2 SASEGT, per germline. The CDR3 loop reads CASRTVFSYEQYF. The CDR3 coding sequence is TGTGCCAGCAGGACAGTTTTCTCCTACGAGCAGTACTTC.